Here is one T cell receptor beta chain with its context. This entry is derived from a study of blood T cell repertoires in COVID-19. Turning to the study itself: Italy, Spain and the United States were the sources of the convalescent and acute COVID-19 samples. PBMCs, B-cell-depleted T cells, or T cells were the source of the cDNA or gDNA that made up the material.

CDR3 size: 15 residues. CDR1 and CDR2 (germline): WSHSY, SAAADI. Trimming cost V 5 bases and J 4 bases; bases outside gene matches: 8. In the authors' methods: It was from reference gene primer amplification that nucleated cell counts were estimated. Using immunoSEQ multiplex PCR, the repertoire was profiled, and TCRdb retains in-frame clones only, with some absent. V and J calls and clone size follow that table, whereas D and trimming were derived from the DNA. The table records around 36,000 clones, 89% of them present only once. This chain joins TRBV10-2 and TRBJ2-3, with 8 bases lining up with TRBD1. The sequenced sample was peripheral blood. The receptor was isolated from a human donor in a cohort sampled during active COVID-19. The CDR3 DNA reads as TGCGCCAGCAGTCCAGGACAGGGTGGGGCAGATACGCAGTATTTT. Translation: CASSPGQGGADTQYF.